The 13 T cell receptor beta chains in this list originate from one sample, sequenced in a study of T cell responses to AZD1222 COVID-19 vaccine. Some clones are missing from TCRdb's copy, which holds only in-frame ones; the method was immunoSEQ multiplex PCR. The repertoire holds tens of thousands of clones, with about four fifths as singletons. The sequenced sample was peripheral blood, obtained 28 days after the second AZD1222 dose. The receptors shown here come from an adult who received the AZD1222 COVID-19 vaccine.

The chain couples TRBV7-9 to TRBJ1-2; 7 bases are a match to TRBD1. The CDR3 runs 16 residues. Germline loops: CDR1 SEHNR, CDR2 FQNEAQ (reference sequence). The V segment lost 4 bases and the J segment 5 bases; nucleotides outside the gene matches: 13. Here the CDR3 reads CASSSGQEALGYGYTF. As DNA, the CDR3 is TGTGCCAGCAGCTCCGGACAGGAGGCCTTGGGATATGGCTACACCTTC.

This rearrangement joins TRBV18 to TRBJ2-7, with 9 bases aligning to TRBD1. CDR3 size: 14 residues. CDR1 is KGHSH and CDR2 is LQKENI in the germline V gene. V was clipped by 0 bases and J by 7 bases; unmatched bases: 4. The CDR3 nucleotides are TGTGCCAGCTCACCACCGGACAGGGGAGGTGAGCAGTACTTC. This sequence encodes CASSPPDRGGEQYF.

The chain employs TRBV2 and TRBJ2-7; D remains ambiguous. The CDR3 has 12 residues. Germline values: CDR1 SNHLY, CDR2 FYNNEI. The ends were cut back, 4 bases at V and 6 bases at J, with 10 bases in the middle. The CDR3 spells CASSVFGGEQYF. CDR3 nucleotides: TGTGCCAGCAGTGTTTTCGGTGGCGAGCAGTACTTC.

This chain links TRBV19 with TRBJ2-7, with D perhaps matching TRBD2 (6 bases). CDR1 is LNHDA, CDR2 SQIVND, per germline (reference sequence). The V gene lost 6 bases and the J gene lost 3 bases, with 12 bases spanning the gap. The CDR3 runs 13 residues. Here the CDR3 reads CASRPPGVYEQYF. The CDR3 DNA is TGTGCCAGTAGACCGCCGGGGGTCTACGAGCAGTACTTC. The full variable domain, completed using reference TRBV19 and TRBJ2-7, is DGGITQSPKYLFRKEGQNVTLSCEQNLNHDAMYWYRQDPGQGLRLIYYSQIVNDFQKGDIAEGYSVSREKKESFPLTVTSAQKNPTAFYLCASRPPGVYEQYFGPGTRLTVT.

This chain connects TRBV5-4 to TRBJ2-1; D perhaps matches TRBD2 (5 bases). This CDR3 region has 15 residues. CDR1 is SGHNT, CDR2 YYREEE, per germline (reference sequence). The germline V and J ends were trimmed by 4 bases and 3 bases, with 14 bases remaining between them. The CDR3 region is CASSPSGGGYNEQFF. As DNA, the CDR3 is TGTGCCAGCAGCCCGTCGGGCGGAGGCTACAATGAGCAGTTCTTC.

The chain links TRBV4-1 to TRBJ2-1, with TRBD2 matching over 7 bases. Germline CDR1 reads MGHRA; CDR2 reads YSYEKL. This CDR3 comprises 18 residues. The J segment lost 8 bases and the V segment lost 3 bases, leaving 19 bases of the junction unmatched. CDR3 coding DNA: TGCGCCAGCAGCCATCCCAATTGGCGAAGCGGGGTGTTCCATGAGCAGTTCTTC. Translating gives CASSHPNWRSGVFHEQFF.

The gene calls are TRBV5-6 and TRBJ1-4; no definite D call. Germline V gives CDR1 SGHDT, CDR2 YYEEEE. Deletions cut 0 bases from V and 7 bases from J, with 13 bases between. The CDR3 loop spans 15 amino acids. The CDR3 nucleotides read TGTGCCAGCAGCTTGGGGCCCCCCAAGGGTGAAAAACTGTTTTTT. The encoded protein is CASSLGPPKGEKLFF. Looking up the rest from reference TRBV5-6 and TRBJ1-4 gives the full variable domain: DAGVTQSPTHLIKTRGQQVTLRCSPKSGHDTVSWYQQALGQGPQFIFQYYEEEERQRGNFPDRFSGHQFPNYSSELNVNALLLGDSALYLCASSLGPPKGEKLFFGSGTQLSVL.

The rearrangement links TRBV7-2 to TRBJ2-1; the match to TRBD1 covers 8 bases. This CDR3 is built from 15 residues. Germline V gives CDR1 SGHTA, CDR2 FQGNSA. V shed 0 bases, J shed 2 bases, and the junction held 0 bases outside the gene matches. CDR3 amino acids: CASSLATGAYNEQFF. Written as DNA, the CDR3 is TGTGCCAGCAGCTTAGCGACAGGGGCCTACAATGAGCAGTTCTTC. Full variable domain (missing parts from reference TRBV7-2 and TRBJ2-1): GAGVSQSPSNKVTEKGKDVELRCDPISGHTALYWYRQSLGQGLEFLIYFQGNSAPDKSGLPSDRFSAERTGGSVSTLTIQRTQQEDSAVYLCASSLATGAYNEQFFGPGTRLTVL.

This sequence joins TRBV6-5 and TRBJ1-2; D is unresolved. V lost 7 bases and J 1 base, leaving 10 bases between the germline ends. The CDR3 contains 13 residues. The germline V gene encodes CDR1 MNHEY and CDR2 SVGAGI. The CDR3 DNA is TGTGCCAGCACCTCCAGAAGTAACTATGGCTACACCTTC. This encodes CASTSRSNYGYTF.

The rearrangement uses TRBV29-1 and TRBJ2-1, with a tentative D call TRBD2 (6 bases). With 3 bases removed from V and 0 bases from J, the gap between germline ends came to 15 bases. The CDR3 runs 16 residues. The V gene's germline CDR1 is SQVTM and CDR2 ANQGSEA. CDR3 sequence reads: CSVDGRETSSYNEQFF. DNA of the CDR3: TGCAGCGTTGACGGGCGCGAGACTAGCTCCTACAATGAGCAGTTCTTC.

V and J are TRBV18 and TRBJ1-6; possible D gene TRBD1, 5 bases. The germline gives CDR1 KGHSH, CDR2 LQKENI. CDR3 length equals 14 residues. V lost 3 bases, J lost 9 bases, and 12 bases lay in between. CDR3 region: CASSPEQGSSPLHF. In DNA form, the CDR3 reads TGTGCCAGCTCACCGGAGCAGGGCAGTTCACCCCTCCACTTT.

This chain links TRBV27 with TRBJ1-5; maybe TRBD1 (5 bases). V was clipped by 5 bases and J by 2 bases, with 16 bases between them. This CDR3 has 16 amino acids. Per germline, CDR1 MNHEY and CDR2 SMNVEV (reference sequence). The DNA of the CDR3 is TGTGCCAGCAGTCCGTCCGGGACCTGGGGCAATCAGCCCCAGCATTTT. The encoded protein is CASSPSGTWGNQPQHF.

The J gene is TRBJ2-7, the V gene TRBV2; no firm D call. This CDR3 has 11 residues. Trimming removed 1 base at V and 5 bases at J, with 3 bases between. CDR1 and CDR2 (germline): SNHLY, FYNNEI. The CDR3 DNA follows: TGTGCCAGCAGTGAAGTAAACGAGCAGTACTTC. Protein product: CASSEVNEQYF.